This T cell receptor beta chain was sequenced during a study of OX40 agonist ivuxolimab in advanced cancers. TCRdb keeps only in-frame clones here, not all; method: immunoSEQ multiplex PCR. The data contain 13,000 to 15,000 clones, about 89% of them singletons. Anyone with autoimmune disease history or systemic immunosuppression was excluded. CDR1 is MNHEY, CDR2 SVGAGI, per germline. J lost 2 bases, V lost 0 bases, and 4 bases had no gene match. The CDR3 length is 15 residues. Findings and limits, study-wide: A proportion of nonresponders additionally exhibited low normalized T-cell clonal expansion.

Of note for this clone: The antigen is unknown.

The chain joins TRBV6-5 to TRBJ2-7, with TRBD1 identical over 7 bases. The receptor was isolated from an adult with an advanced solid tumor such as melanoma, head and neck, liver or kidney cancer. Sequencing used CD4+ or CD8+ T cells sorted from blood, obtained in a trial of the OX40 agonist ivuxolimab. The CDR3 reads CASSYSWDSTYEQYF. The CDR3 DNA is TGTGCCAGCAGTTACTCGTGGGACAGTACCTACGAGCAGTACTTC.